This is a list of T cell receptor beta chains from one sample in a study of blood T cells in healthy people across ages. MiXCR, applied by TCRdb to the 5' RACE reads, yields one record per CDR3 protein. The table has some 700,000 distinct CDR3 sequences, roughly 43% seen once. What was sequenced was blood. All receptors derive from a woman in her sixties in good health. The CDR3 runs from the conserved cysteine through the conserved F or W. D genes are given only for firm matches. Expanded clones get a size class; other rows say once, few or many, or leave the size out.

J gene,clone size,D gene,V gene,CDR3 length,CDR3 DNA,CDR3 protein
TRBJ2-3,NA,NA,TRBV7-2,12,TGTGCCAGCAGCCTAGCCATCGATACGCAGTATTTT,CASSLAIDTQYF
TRBJ2-6,NA,TRBD1,TRBV27,18,TGTGCCAGCAGTTTTTTGGGACAGGGGGCAGGTGGGGCCAACGTCCTGACTTTC,CASSFLGQGAGGANVLTF
TRBJ1-1,few,NA,TRBV20-1,14,TGCAGTGCGCCTCTCGGGGGGCGAGACACTGAAGCTTTCTTT,CSAPLGGRDTEAFF
TRBJ2-3,NA,TRBD2,TRBV7-3,15,TGTGCCAGCAGCCCCCGACGGGGGGACACAGATACGCAGTATTTT,CASSPRRGDTDTQYF
TRBJ2-4,NA,TRBD2,TRBV5-1,15,TGCGCCAGCAGCTTGTCGACGGGACTAGCGGCAGGAGAGTACTTC,CASSLSTGLAAGEYF
TRBJ2-3,few,NA,TRBV10-3,15,TGTGCCATCAGTGATTGGGCGGGAAGCACAGATACGCAGTATTTT,CAISDWAGSTDTQYF
TRBJ2-1,NA,TRBD2,TRBV5-1,16,TGCGCCAGCAGTCGCGGGACCGGGGGACTAGGCAATGAGCAGTTCTTC,CASSRGTGGLGNEQFF
TRBJ1-2,NA,NA,TRBV4-1,17,TGCGCCAGCAGCCAAGATCCCTTAAATCTTCGGGAAGGTGGCTACACCTTC,CASSQDPLNLREGGYTF
TRBJ1-2,many,NA,TRBV29-1,12,TGCAGCGGGGGAAGGCATGGCTATGGCTACACCTTC,CSGGRHGYGYTF
TRBJ2-3,many,NA,TRBV10-3,17,TGTGCCATCAGTGAGCCATCCAAGCAGTCTAGCACAGATACGCAGTATTTT,CAISEPSKQSSTDTQYF
TRBJ2-7,many,TRBD2,TRBV7-2,14,TGTGCCAGCTCCTTAGCGGGGGGGGATTACGAGCAGTACTTC,CASSLAGGDYEQYF
TRBJ2-7,few,TRBD1,TRBV20-1,14,TGCAGTGCTAGTTTCGGGACAGCGGCCTACGAGCAGTACTTC,CSASFGTAAYEQYF
TRBJ2-5,few,TRBD2,TRBV5-1,14,TGCGCCAGCAGCTCCGGGACTAGCGAGGCTACCCAGTACTTC,CASSSGTSEATQYF
TRBJ2-2,NA,NA,TRBV2,15,TGTGCCAGCAGTTACCTAGCGCGGAACACCGGGGAGCTGTTTTTT,CASSYLARNTGELFF
TRBJ2-5,NA,NA,TRBV20-1,12,TGCAGTGGCCTGAGGGGGGCAAAGACCCAGTACTTC,CSGLRGAKTQYF
TRBJ1-6,many,TRBD1,TRBV7-2,14,TGTGCCAGCAGCTTAGGACAGGGGCGCACACCCCTCCACTTT,CASSLGQGRTPLHF
TRBJ2-4,many,NA,TRBV29-1,13,TGCAGCGTTGAAACCCTTCCAGGAAACATTCAGTACTTC,CSVETLPGNIQYF
TRBJ2-1,many,NA,TRBV28,14,TGTGCCAGCACCTCAGGACAGTCCTACAATGAGCAGTTCTTC,CASTSGQSYNEQFF
TRBJ2-2,NA,TRBD2,TRBV10-3,14,TGTGCCATCAGGGGACTAGAGGACACCGGGGAGCTGTTTTTT,CAIRGLEDTGELFF
TRBJ1-5,NA,NA,TRBV20-1,12,TGCAGTGCTCATAAACCGGGGCAGCCCCAGCATTTT,CSAHKPGQPQHF
TRBJ2-1,few,NA,TRBV5-1,15,TGCGCCAGCAGCTTGGAGGGCGCCATTGACAATGAGCAGTTCTTC,CASSLEGAIDNEQFF
TRBJ2-1,many,NA,TRBV11-2,14,TGTGCCAGCAGCCCCCAGGACAGATACAATGAGCAGTTCTTC,CASSPQDRYNEQFF
TRBJ1-1,few,NA,TRBV12-3/TRBV12-4,13,TGTGCCAGCAGTTTACGGGAGGTCGCTGAAGCTTTCTTT,CASSLREVAEAFF
TRBJ1-1,few,TRBD1,TRBV10-3,14,TGTGCCATCAGGACAGGGGCGGAGAACACTGAAGCTTTCTTT,CAIRTGAENTEAFF
TRBJ1-2,NA,NA,TRBV12-3/TRBV12-4,12,TGTGCCGGCAGTCCTCGGACAAGGTCGTACACCTTC,CAGSPRTRSYTF
TRBJ2-3,NA,TRBD2,TRBV4-2,18,TGTGCCAGCAGCCAAGATCGCAGAGCGGGGGGCGGCGCAGATACGCAGTATTTT,CASSQDRRAGGGADTQYF
TRBJ2-7,NA,TRBD2,TRBV27,15,TGTGCCAGCAGTGCGAAGCGGGACTTAAACTACGAGCAGTACTTC,CASSAKRDLNYEQYF
TRBJ2-3,NA,NA,TRBV18,14,TGTGCCAGCTCACCTTTCGGGGGATCCGATACGCAGTATTTT,CASSPFGGSDTQYF
TRBJ1-1,few,NA,TRBV10-3,14,TGTGCCATCAGTGACTCTCCAGGGGAGGGTGAAGCTTTCTTT,CAISDSPGEGEAFF
TRBJ2-7,few,NA,TRBV5-6,14,TGTGCCAGCAGCTTGGACGAGGGGCCGTACGAGCAGTACTTC,CASSLDEGPYEQYF
TRBJ2-7,few,NA,TRBV7-2,14,TGTGCCAGCAGCTTAGGGGGCGCAAAGTACGAGCAGTACTTC,CASSLGGAKYEQYF
TRBJ1-2,NA,NA,TRBV2,14,TGTGCCAGCAGCGAGGACGGGAATAACTATGGCTACACCTTC,CASSEDGNNYGYTF
TRBJ2-1,few,NA,TRBV7-6,17,TGTGCCAGCAGCTTAGCCGTTAGCGGCAGCTCCTACAATGAGCAGTTCTTC,CASSLAVSGSSYNEQFF
TRBJ2-7,many,NA,TRBV6-5,15,TGTGCCAGCAGTTGTAGGGGAGTCCAAACCTACGAGCAGTACTTC,CASSCRGVQTYEQYF
TRBJ2-7,NA,NA,TRBV7-2,15,TGTGCCAGCAGCCCACGGAGGGCCGCCCTCTGCGAGCAGTACTTC,CASSPRRAALCEQYF
TRBJ2-7,few,NA,TRBV25-1,16,TGTGCCAGCAGTGAATCGGGGCACAGGAACGGAAACGAGCAGTACTTC,CASSESGHRNGNEQYF
TRBJ2-7,few,TRBD1,TRBV5-1,15,TGCGCCAGCACCCAAAGGACAGGGGGTTTCGGCGAGCAGTACTTC,CASTQRTGGFGEQYF
TRBJ2-3,NA,TRBD1,TRBV7-9,16,TGTGCCAGCAGCGCCAGACAGGGATCCACCACAGATACGCAGTATTTT,CASSARQGSTTDTQYF
TRBJ1-1,NA,NA,TRBV29-1,13,TGCAGCGTCCCGGGCCAACCTAACACTGAAGCTTTCTTT,CSVPGQPNTEAFF
TRBJ2-1,few,NA,TRBV5-1,15,TGCGCCAGCAGCTCGGCCGGGTCTCCGGCAGGTGAGCAGTTCTTC,CASSSAGSPAGEQFF
TRBJ2-3,NA,NA,TRBV6-1,17,TGTGCCAGCAGTACCCCTTACAGGGCCTACGGCACAGATACGCAGTATTTT,CASSTPYRAYGTDTQYF
TRBJ2-5,NA,NA,TRBV30,12,TGTGCCTGGGGAGGACAGTCGGAGACCCAGTACTTC,CAWGGQSETQYF
TRBJ2-7,few,NA,TRBV20-1,13,TGCAGTGCTAGAGGATCCTACGGCTACGAGCAGTACTTC,CSARGSYGYEQYF
TRBJ2-5,many,TRBD2,TRBV7-2,16,TGTGCCAGCAGCTTCTACGGACTAGCGGGAGGAGAGACCCAGTACTTC,CASSFYGLAGGETQYF
TRBJ2-6,NA,TRBD1,TRBV20-1,18,TGCAGTGCTTACCCAACCTTACAGGGGGGCTCTGGGGCCAACGTCCTGACTTTC,CSAYPTLQGGSGANVLTF
TRBJ2-5,NA,NA,TRBV5-1,14,TGCGCCAGCAGCCCCCTTGAACTAATCAATGAGCAGTACTTC,CASSPLELINEQYF
TRBJ2-7,NA,NA,TRBV28,15,TGTGCCAGCAGTCCCGGGGGAGGAGATATCTACGAGCAGTACTTC,CASSPGGGDIYEQYF
TRBJ2-3,NA,TRBD2,TRBV12-3/TRBV12-4,15,TGTGCCAACAGTTTACCGGGAGGACAAACAGATACGCAGTATTTT,CANSLPGGQTDTQYF